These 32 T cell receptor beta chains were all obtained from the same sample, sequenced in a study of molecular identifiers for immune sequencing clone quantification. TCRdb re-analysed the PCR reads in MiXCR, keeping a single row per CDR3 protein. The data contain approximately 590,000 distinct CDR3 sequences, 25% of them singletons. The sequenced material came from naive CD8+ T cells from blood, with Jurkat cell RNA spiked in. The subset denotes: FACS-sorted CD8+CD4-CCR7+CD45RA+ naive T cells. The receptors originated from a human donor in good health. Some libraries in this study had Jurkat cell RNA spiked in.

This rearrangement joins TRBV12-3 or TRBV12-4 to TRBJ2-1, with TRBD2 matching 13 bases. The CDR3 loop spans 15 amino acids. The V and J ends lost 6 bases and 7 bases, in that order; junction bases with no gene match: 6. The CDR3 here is CASSSLAGGGNEQFF. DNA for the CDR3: TGTGCCAGCAGCTCACTAGCGGGAGGGGGGAATGAGCAGTTCTTC.

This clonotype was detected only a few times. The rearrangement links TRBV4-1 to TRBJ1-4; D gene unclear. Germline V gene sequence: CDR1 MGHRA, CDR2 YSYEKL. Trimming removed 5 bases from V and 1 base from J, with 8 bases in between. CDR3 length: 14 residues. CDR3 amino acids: CASSFELTNEKLFF. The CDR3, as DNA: TGCGCCAGCAGCTTCGAACTAACTAATGAAAAACTGTTTTTT.

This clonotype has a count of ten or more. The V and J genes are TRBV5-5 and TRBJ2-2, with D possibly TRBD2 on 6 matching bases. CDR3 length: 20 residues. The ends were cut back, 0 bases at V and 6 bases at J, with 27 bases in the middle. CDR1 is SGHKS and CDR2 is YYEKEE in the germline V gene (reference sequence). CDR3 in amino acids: CASSLAGRRAGMKKAGELFF. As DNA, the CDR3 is TGTGCCAGCAGCTTGGCCGGGCGGAGGGCAGGGATGAAGAAGGCCGGGGAGCTGTTTTTT.

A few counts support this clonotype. The CDR3 coding sequence is TGTGCCAGCAGCGATCATGGAAATCAGCCCCAGCATTTT. Translated: CASSDHGNQPQHF. The chain links TRBV9 to TRBJ1-5, with D unresolved. Germline V gene sequence: CDR1 SGDLS, CDR2 YYNGEE. CDR3 size: 13 residues. V gave up 3 bases and J gave up 4 bases, with 8 bases separating them.

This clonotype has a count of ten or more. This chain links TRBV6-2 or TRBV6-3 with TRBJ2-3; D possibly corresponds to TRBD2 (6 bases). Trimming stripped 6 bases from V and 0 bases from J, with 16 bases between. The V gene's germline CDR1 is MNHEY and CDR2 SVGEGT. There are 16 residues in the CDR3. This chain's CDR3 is CASRHPRGTSTDTQYF. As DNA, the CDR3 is TGTGCCAGCAGACACCCTCGTGGGACTAGCACAGATACGCAGTATTTT.

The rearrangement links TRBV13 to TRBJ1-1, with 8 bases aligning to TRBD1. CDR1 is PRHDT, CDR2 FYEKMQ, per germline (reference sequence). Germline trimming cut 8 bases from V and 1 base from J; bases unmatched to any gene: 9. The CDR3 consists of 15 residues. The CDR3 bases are TGTGCCAGCCGCTCCAGGGGGCGAGGGAACACTGAAGCTTTCTTT. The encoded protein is CASRSRGRGNTEAFF.

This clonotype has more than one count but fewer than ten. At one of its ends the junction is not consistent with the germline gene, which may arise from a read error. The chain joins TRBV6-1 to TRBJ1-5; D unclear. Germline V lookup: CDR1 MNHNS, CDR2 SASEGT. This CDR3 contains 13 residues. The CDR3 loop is CASREDGNQPQHF. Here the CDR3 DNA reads TGTGCCAGCAGAGAAGACGGGAATCAGCCCCAGCATTTT.

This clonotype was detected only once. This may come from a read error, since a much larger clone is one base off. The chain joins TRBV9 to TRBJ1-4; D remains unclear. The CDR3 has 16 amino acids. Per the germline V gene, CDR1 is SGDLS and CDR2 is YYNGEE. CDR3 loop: CAGSAGHQTLGEKLFF. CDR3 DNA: TGTGCCGGCAGCGCGGGTCACCAGACCCTTGGTGAAAAACTGTTTTTT.

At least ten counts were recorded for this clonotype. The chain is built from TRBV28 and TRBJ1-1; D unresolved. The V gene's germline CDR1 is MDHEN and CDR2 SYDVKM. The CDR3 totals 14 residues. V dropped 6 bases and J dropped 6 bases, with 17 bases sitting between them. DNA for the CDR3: TGTGCCAGCAGCCCAAGGGAGCAGGCCCCTGAAGCTTTCTTT. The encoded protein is CASSPREQAPEAFF.

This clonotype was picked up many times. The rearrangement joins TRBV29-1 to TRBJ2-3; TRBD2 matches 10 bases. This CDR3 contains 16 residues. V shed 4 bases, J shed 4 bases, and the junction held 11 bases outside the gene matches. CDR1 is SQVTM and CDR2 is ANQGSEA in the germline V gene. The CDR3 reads CSVVLQQREGPDTQYF. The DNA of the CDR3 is TGCAGCGTTGTTCTCCAACAGCGGGAGGGCCCAGATACGCAGTATTTT.

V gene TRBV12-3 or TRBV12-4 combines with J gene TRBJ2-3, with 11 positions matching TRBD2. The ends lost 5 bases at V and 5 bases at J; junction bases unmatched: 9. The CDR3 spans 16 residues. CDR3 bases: TGTGCCAGCAGTATCCTTCTAGCGGGGGGAAAAGATACGCAGTATTTT. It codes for CASSILLAGGKDTQYF.

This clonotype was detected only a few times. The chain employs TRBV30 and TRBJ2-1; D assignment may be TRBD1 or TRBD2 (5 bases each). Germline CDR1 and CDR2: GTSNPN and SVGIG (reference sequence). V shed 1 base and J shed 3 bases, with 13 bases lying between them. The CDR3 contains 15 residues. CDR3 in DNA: TGTGCCTGGAGTGACGGGGCTAGCCTCTACAATGAGCAGTTCTTC. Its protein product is CAWSDGASLYNEQFF.

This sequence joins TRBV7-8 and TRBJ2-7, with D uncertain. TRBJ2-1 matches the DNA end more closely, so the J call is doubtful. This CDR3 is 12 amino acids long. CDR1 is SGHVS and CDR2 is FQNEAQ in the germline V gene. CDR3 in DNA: TGTGCCAGCAGCTCAACAGCTTACGAGCAGTTCTTC. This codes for CASSSTAYEQFF.

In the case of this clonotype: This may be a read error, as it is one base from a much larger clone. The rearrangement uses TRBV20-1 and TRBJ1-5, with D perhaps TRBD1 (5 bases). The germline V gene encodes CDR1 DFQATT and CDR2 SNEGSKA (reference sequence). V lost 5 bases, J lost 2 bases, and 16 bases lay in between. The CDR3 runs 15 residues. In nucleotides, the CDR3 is TGCAGTGCTCTTACGACAGTGGAGGGCAATCAGCCCCAGCATTTT. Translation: CSALTTVEGNQPQHF.

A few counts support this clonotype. CDR3 protein: CAVDQGSSYEQYF. CDR3 DNA: TGTGCCGTAGACCAGGGGTCCTCCTACGAGCAGTACTTC. The chain uses TRBV6-2 or TRBV6-3 and TRBJ2-7, with a possible D match to TRBD1 (6 bases). The CDR3 runs 13 residues. Germline CDR1 MNHEY, CDR2 SVGEGT. V was pared by 11 bases and J by 0 bases, with 14 bases between.

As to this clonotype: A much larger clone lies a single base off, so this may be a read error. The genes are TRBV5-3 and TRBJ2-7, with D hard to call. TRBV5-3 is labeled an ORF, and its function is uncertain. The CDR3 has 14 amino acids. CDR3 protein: CASSLGYNSYEQCF. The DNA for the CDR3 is TGTGCCAGCAGCCTGGGTTATAACTCCTACGAGCAGTGCTTC.

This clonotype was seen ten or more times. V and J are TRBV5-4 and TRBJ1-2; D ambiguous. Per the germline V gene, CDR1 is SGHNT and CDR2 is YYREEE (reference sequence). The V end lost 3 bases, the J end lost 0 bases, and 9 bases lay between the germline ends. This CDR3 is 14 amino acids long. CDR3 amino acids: CASSSDGANYGYTF. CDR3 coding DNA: TGTGCCAGCAGCTCGGACGGAGCTAACTATGGCTACACCTTC.

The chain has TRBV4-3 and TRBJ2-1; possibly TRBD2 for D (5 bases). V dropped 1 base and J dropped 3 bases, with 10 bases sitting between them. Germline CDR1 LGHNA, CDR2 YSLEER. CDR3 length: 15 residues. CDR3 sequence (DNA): TGCGCCAGCAGCCAAGGGGGTCGGGGCTACAATGAGCAGTTCTTC. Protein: CASSQGGRGYNEQFF.

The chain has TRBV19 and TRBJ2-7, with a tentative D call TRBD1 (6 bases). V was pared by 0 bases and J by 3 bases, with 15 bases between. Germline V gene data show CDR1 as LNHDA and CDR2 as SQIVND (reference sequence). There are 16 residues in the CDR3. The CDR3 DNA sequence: TGTGCCAGTAGTATAGATGCCGGGACAAGGGGCTACGAGCAGTACTTC. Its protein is CASSIDAGTRGYEQYF.

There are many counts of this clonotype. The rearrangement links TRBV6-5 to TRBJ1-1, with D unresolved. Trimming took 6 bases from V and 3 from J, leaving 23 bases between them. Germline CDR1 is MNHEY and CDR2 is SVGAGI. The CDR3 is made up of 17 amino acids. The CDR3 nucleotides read TGTGCCAGCAGGGTTACTCCGGGCGGGAGGGCTTACACTGAAGCTTTCTTT. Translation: CASRVTPGGRAYTEAFF.

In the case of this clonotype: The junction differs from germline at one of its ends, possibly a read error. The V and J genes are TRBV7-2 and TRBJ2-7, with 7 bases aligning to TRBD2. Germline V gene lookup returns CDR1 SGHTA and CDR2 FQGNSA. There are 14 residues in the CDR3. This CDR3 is CATSLTAGSYEQYF. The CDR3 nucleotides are TGTGCCACCAGCCTAACAGCGGGAAGCTACGAGCAGTACTTC.

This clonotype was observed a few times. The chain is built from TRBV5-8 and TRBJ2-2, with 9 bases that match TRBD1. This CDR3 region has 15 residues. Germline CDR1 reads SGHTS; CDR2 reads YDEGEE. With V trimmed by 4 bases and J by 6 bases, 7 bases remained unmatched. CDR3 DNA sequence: TGTGCCAGCAGCACGGGACAGGGTAATCCCGGGGAGCTGTTTTTT. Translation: CASSTGQGNPGELFF.

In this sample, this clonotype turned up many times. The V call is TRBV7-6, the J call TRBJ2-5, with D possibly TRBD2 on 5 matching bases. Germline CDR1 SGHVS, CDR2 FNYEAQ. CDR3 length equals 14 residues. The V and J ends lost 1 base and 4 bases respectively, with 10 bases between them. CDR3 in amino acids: CASSLEVLAETQYF. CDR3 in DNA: TGTGCCAGCAGCTTAGAGGTTCTAGCAGAGACCCAGTACTTC.

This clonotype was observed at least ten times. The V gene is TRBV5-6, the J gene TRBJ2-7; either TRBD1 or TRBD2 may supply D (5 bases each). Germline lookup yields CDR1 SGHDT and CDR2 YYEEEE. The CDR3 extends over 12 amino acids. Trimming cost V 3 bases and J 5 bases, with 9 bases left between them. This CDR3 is CASSSGSDEQYF. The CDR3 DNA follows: TGTGCCAGCAGCTCAGGGAGCGACGAGCAGTACTTC.

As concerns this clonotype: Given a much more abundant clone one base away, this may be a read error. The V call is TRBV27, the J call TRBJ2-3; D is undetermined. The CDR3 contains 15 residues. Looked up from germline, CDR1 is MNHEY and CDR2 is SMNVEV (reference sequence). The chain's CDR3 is CASSLSAFITDTLYF. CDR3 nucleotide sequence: TGTGCCAGCAGTTTATCCGCTTTTATCACAGATACGCTGTATTTT.

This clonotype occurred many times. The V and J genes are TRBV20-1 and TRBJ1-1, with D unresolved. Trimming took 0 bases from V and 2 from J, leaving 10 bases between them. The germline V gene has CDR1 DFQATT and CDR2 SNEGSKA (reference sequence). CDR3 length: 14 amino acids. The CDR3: CSARDLTRNTEAFF. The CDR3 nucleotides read TGCAGTGCTAGAGATTTGACAAGAAACACTGAAGCTTTCTTT.

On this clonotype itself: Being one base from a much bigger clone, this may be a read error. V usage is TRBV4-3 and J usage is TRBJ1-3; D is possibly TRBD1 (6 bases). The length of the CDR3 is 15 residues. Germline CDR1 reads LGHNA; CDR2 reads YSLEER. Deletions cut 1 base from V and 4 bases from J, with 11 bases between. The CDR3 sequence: CASSQAGGLGNTIYF. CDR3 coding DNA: TGCGCCAGCAGCCAAGCTGGGGGGCTCGGAAACACCATATATTTT.

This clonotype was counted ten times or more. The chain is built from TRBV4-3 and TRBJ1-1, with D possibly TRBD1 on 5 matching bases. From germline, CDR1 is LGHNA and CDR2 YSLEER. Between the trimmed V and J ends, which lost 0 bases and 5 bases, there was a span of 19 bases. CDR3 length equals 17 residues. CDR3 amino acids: CASSQDYSTAGMTEAFF. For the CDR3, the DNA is TGCGCCAGCAGCCAAGATTATAGTACGGCAGGGATGACTGAAGCTTTCTTT.

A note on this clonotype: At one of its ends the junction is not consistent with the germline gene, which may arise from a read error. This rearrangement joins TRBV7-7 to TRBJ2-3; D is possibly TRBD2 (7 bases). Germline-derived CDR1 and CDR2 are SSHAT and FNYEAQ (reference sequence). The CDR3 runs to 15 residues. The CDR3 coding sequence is TGTGCCAGCAGCCTGGGGGCGGGAGACACGGGTGCGCAGTGTTTT. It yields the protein CASSLGAGDTGAQCF. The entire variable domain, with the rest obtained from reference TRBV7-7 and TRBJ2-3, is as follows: GAGVSQSPRYKVTKRGQDVTLRCDPISSHATLYWYQQALGQGPEFLTYFNYEAQPDKSGLPSDRFSAERPEGSISTLTIQRTEQRDSAMYRCASSLGAGDTGAQCFGPGTRLTVL.

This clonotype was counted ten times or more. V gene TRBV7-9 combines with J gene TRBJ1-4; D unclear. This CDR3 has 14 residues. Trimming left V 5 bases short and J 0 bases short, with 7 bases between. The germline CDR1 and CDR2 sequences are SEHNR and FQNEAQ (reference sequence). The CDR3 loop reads CASSPPATNEKLFF. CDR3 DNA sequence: TGTGCCAGCAGCCCTCCCGCAACTAATGAAAAACTGTTTTTT.

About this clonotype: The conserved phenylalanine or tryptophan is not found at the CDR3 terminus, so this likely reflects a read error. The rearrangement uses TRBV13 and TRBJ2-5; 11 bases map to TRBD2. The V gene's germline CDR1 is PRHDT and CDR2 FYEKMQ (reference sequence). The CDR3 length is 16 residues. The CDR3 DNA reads TGTGCCAGCAGCTCTCGACTAGCGGGGACCCAAGAGCCCCAGTACATC. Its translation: CASSSRLAGTQEPQYI.

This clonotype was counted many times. The DNA of the CDR3 is TGTGCCAGCAGCTTCGGACAGGGGCCAGATACGCAGTATTTT. Translation: CASSFGQGPDTQYF. This chain connects TRBV13 to TRBJ2-3; 9 bases match TRBD1. The junction had 2 bases not matched to a gene; V was cut back by 3 bases and J by 4 bases. Germline loops: CDR1 PRHDT, CDR2 FYEKMQ (reference sequence). The CDR3 sequence is 14 residues long.